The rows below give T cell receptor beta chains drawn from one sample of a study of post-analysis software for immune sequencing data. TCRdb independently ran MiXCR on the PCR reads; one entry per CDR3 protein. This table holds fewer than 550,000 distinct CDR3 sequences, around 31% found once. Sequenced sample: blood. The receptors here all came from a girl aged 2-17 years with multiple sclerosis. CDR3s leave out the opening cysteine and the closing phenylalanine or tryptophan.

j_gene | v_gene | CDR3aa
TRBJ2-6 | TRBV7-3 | ASSLIHSGANVLT
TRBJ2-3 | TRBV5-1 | ASSPQGADTQY
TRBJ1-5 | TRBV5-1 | ASSSGTANRPQH
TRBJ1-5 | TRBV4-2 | ASSHNRGGNQPQH
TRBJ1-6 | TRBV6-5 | ASSYSMQPGGPSPLH
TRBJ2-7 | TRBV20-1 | SARVGTEQY
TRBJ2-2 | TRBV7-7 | ASSLGSHPTGSTGELF
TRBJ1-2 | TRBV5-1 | ASSRTADGYT
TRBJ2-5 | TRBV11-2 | ASSPEGGGLGETQY
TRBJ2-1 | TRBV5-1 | ASGLLARTSSYNEQF
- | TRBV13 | ASSLINGFSYEQY
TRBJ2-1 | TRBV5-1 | ASSIRVSSGENEQF
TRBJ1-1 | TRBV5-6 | ASSLGGWGMNTEAF
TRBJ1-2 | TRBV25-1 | ASSEGQGANYGYT
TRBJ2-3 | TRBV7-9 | ASSSMITQY
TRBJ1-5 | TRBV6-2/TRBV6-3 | ASSNNQPQH
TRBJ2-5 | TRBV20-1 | SALTSGGPQETQY
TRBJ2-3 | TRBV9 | ASSVVERPVGTDTQY
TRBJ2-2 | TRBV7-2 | ASSFSGVNTGELF
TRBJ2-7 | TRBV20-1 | SAALGAGDLYEQY
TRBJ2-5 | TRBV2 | ASSVGLAVGETQY
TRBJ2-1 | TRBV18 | ASSPNSGTTYNEQF
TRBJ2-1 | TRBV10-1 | ASSAPGPNEQF
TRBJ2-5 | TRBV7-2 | ASSLVASPGVETQY
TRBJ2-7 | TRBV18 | ASSPGGGDYEQY
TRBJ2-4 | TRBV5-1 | ASSSDSHGAKNIQY
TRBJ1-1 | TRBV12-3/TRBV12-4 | ASSSNRGGGTEAF
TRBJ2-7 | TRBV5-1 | ASSRDGLSSYEQY
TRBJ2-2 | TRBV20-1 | SPKDSNTGELF
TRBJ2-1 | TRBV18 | ASSSKSGQTYNEQF
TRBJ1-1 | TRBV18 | ASSLLSAEAF
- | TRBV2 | ASGMGPYEQY
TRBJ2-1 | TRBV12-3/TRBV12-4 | ASRTSEDEQF
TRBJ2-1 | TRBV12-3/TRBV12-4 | ASSGISEQF
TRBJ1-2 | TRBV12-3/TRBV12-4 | ASSSTGMGYGYT
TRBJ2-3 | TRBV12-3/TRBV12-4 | ANSPGHTQY
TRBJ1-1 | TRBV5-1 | ASSFQAGDTEAF
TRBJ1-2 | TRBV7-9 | ASSQTGTPGYT
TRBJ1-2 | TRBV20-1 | SARGRYGGRNYGYT
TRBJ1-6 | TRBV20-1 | SARDQGQNSPLH
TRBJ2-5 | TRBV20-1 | SASLLKGLAGETQY
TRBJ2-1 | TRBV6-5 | ASSPWTAGDYNEQF
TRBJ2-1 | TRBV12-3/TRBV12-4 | ASSFASGPYSYNEQF
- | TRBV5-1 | ASSSRDRGTQY
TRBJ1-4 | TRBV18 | ASSPPPGTGGKLF
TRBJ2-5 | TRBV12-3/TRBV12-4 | ASSLTSVGAGETQY
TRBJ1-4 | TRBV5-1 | ASDDGTAGEKLF
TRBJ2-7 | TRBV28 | ASSLGLRGESSYEQY
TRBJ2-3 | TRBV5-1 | ASSGDSSDTQY
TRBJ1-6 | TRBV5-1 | ASSLAGPENNSPRH
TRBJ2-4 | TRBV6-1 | ASSPIDGTSAVSERY
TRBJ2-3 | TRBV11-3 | ASSLGGRGRDTQY
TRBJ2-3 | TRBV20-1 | SARDSGGAPDTQY
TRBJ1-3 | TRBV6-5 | ASSHGGSGNTIY
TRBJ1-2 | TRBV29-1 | SVDKAAGYGYT
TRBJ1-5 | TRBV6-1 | ASSGQINQPQH
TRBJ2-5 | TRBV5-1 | ASSLSPGKETQY
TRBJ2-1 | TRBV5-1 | ASSLAALAGSSYNEQF
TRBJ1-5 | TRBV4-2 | ASSQDTAQSGLNQPQH
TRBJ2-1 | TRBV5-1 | ASSLGLARHEQF